A selection of T cell receptor beta chains follows, all from one sample in a study of blood T cell repertoires in COVID-19. Profiled with immunoSEQ multiplex PCR; TCRdb holds only in-frame clones, not every one. The table lists tens of thousands of clones, around 84% of them singletons, with about 3% in the top ten. Source material: peripheral blood. The origin of the receptors is a man aged 45-65 years with acute or convalescent COVID-19. Both conserved end residues are part of each CDR3. A D gene is named only where the DNA matches it firmly. Clone size, where shown, is once, few, many, or a class for clones that have expanded.

size	J	D	length	V	CDR3	DNA
NA	TRBJ2-3	NA	15	TRBV14	CASSQTGTRTDTQYF	TGTGCCAGCAGCCAAACCGGGACTCGCACAGATACGCAGTATTTT
NA	TRBJ1-1	NA	15	TRBV4-2	CASSQDFRGHTEAFF	TGTGCCAGCAGCCAAGACTTTAGGGGTCACACTGAAGCTTTCTTT
NA	TRBJ2-7	NA	14	TRBV19	CASSIASRTYEQYF	TGTGCCAGTAGTATAGCTTCGCGGACCTACGAGCAGTACTTC
once	TRBJ2-7	TRBD1	13	TRBV2	CASSGDRAKGQYF	TGTGCCAGCAGTGGAGACAGGGCGAAGGGGCAGTACTTC
NA	TRBJ2-1	TRBD1	15	TRBV19	CASSMETGAYNEQFF	TGTGCCAGTAGTATGGAGACAGGGGCCTACAATGAGCAGTTCTTC
NA	TRBJ2-5	TRBD2	14	TRBV15	CATSSRGGSETQYF	TGTGCCACCAGCAGTAGGGGAGGGTCAGAGACCCAGTACTTC
NA	TRBJ2-2	TRBD2	15	TRBV7-7	CASSLSAGGPGELFF	TGTGCCAGCAGCTTATCAGCGGGGGGACCCGGGGAGCTGTTTTTT
NA	TRBJ2-7	TRBD1	15	TRBV28	CASTLYRGGPYEQYF	TGTGCCAGCACTTTATACAGGGGCGGTCCCTACGAGCAGTACTTC
NA	TRBJ2-6	NA	13	TRBV29-1	CSVANSGANVLTF	TGCAGCGTGGCCAACTCTGGGGCCAACGTCCTGACTTTC
NA	TRBJ1-5	TRBD1	15	TRBV5-1	CASTPTGIGNQPQHF	TGCGCCAGCACCCCGACAGGGATCGGCAATCAGCCCCAGCATTTT
NA	TRBJ2-3	TRBD2	16	TRBV4-2	CASSQDRNGGGDTQYF	TGTGCCAGCAGCCAAGATAGGAACGGGGGGGGAGATACGCAGTATTTT
NA	TRBJ2-7	NA	14	TRBV2	CASSVALSSHEQYF	TGTGCCAGCAGTGTAGCCCTATCTTCCCACGAGCAGTACTTC
NA	TRBJ2-1	NA	16	TRBV28	CASSQGRLSSYNEQFF	TGTGCCAGCAGTCAAGGTCGACTTAGCTCCTACAATGAGCAGTTCTTC
NA	TRBJ2-1	TRBD2	17	TRBV6-1	CASSERIAGGFSNEQFF	TGTGCCAGCAGTGAACGTATAGCGGGGGGTTTTAGCAATGAGCAGTTCTTC
NA	TRBJ1-4	TRBD1	14	TRBV2	CASNEDRGYEKLFF	TGTGCCAGCAATGAAGACAGGGGGTATGAAAAACTGTTTTTT
NA	TRBJ1-1	TRBD1	14	TRBV29-1	CSVATGTGGTEAFF	TGCAGCGTTGCGACCGGGACAGGGGGCACTGAAGCTTTCTTT
NA	TRBJ2-7	NA	12	TRBV12-5	CASAQGRDEQYF	TGTGCTAGTGCCCAGGGAAGGGACGAGCAGTACTTC